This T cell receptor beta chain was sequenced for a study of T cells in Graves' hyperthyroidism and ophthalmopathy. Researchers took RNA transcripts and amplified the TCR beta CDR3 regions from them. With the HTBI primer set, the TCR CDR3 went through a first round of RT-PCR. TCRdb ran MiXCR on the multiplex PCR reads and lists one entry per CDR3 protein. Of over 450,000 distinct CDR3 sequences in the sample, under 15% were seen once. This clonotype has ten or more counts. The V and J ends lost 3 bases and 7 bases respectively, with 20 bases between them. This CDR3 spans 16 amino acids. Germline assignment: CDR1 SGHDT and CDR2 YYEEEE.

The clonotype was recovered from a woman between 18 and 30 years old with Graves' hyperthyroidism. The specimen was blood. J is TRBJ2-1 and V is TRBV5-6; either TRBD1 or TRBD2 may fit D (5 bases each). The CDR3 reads CASSWGSVVALNEQFF. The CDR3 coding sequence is TGTGCCAGCAGCTGGGGGTCAGTGGTGGCTCTGAATGAGCAGTTCTTC.